This T cell receptor (beta chain) emerged from a study of blood T cell repertoires in COVID-19. Overall study context: Nucleic acid was either cDNA or gDNA, and it came from T cells, B-cell-depleted T cells, or PBMCs.

Germline assignment: CDR1 MDHEN and CDR2 SYDVKM. With 6 bases clipped from V and 3 bases from J, the junction kept 5 bases outside the gene matches. The CDR3 loop spans 14 amino acids. Per the original data handling: It was from reference gene primer amplification that nucleated cell counts were estimated. Here immunoSEQ multiplex PCR was the method, and the copy in TCRdb shows in-frame clones only, minus some. V, J and clone size derive from that table, while D and trimming were established from the DNA sequence. The table has approximately 300,000 clones, roughly 86% seen once; the top ten hold 1.5% to 2%.

Sample: peripheral blood. This TCR derives from a woman in her 50s with acute or convalescent COVID-19. This sequence joins TRBV28 and TRBJ1-5, with 7 bases matching TRBD1. The CDR3 loop is CASRDRATNQPQHF. CDR3 bases: TGTGCCAGCAGAGACAGGGCTACCAATCAGCCCCAGCATTTT.